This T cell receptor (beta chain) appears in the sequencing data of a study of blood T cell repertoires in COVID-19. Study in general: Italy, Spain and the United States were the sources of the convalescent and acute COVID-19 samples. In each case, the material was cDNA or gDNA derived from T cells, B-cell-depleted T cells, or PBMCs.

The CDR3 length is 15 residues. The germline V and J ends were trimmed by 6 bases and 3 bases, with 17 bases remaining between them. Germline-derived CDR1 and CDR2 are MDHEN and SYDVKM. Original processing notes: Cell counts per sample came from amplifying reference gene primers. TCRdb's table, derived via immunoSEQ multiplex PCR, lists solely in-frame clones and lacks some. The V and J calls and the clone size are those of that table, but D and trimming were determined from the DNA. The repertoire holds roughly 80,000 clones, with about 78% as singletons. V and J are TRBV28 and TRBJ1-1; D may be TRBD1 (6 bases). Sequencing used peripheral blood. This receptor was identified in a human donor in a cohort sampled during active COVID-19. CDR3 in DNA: TGTGCCAGCAGCCTTACGGGGGGGGCAGACACTGAAGCTTTCTTT. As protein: CASSLTGGADTEAFF.